This T cell receptor (beta chain) was recovered during a study of shared clonotypes between healthy human individuals. Regarding the study as a whole: When compared with the clonotypes that were shared by all four sorted-subset donors, the non-shared clonotypes turned out to have lower generation probabilities.

Clones were sequenced by immunoSEQ multiplex PCR, and TCRdb holds only the in-frame ones, with some missing. The repertoire holds millions of clones, with approximately 92% as singletons. This clone was seen just once. The antigen is undetermined. Looked up from germline, CDR1 is SEHNR and CDR2 is FQNEAQ (reference sequence). This CDR3 contains 14 residues. With 3 bases removed from V and 8 bases from J, the gap between germline ends came to 16 bases. Sequencing was performed on naive CD4+ T cells sorted from blood. Subset denoted: CD45RA+ positively selected. This chain joins TRBV7-9 and TRBJ1-2; TRBD1 might be the D (5 bases). This TCR derives from a man between 18 and 29 years old in good health. In DNA form, the CDR3 reads TGTGCCAGCAGCTTCACGGGGCCAGGGAGCGGCTACACCTTC. It is translated as CASSFTGPGSGYTF.